One sample yielded the 18 T cell receptor beta chains listed below, sequenced in a study of blood T cell repertoires in COVID-19. Using immunoSEQ multiplex PCR, the repertoire was profiled, and TCRdb retains in-frame clones only, with some absent. The repertoire includes fewer than 350,000 clones, approximately 89% of them detected once, and under 2% sits in the top ten. Sequenced: peripheral blood. Receptors originate from a woman aged 25-40 years with COVID-19, enrolled during active disease.

This rearrangement joins TRBV19 to TRBJ2-2; perhaps TRBD2 as D (6 bases). In germline, CDR1 is LNHDA, CDR2 SQIVND (reference sequence). CDR3 size: 14 residues. V gave up 6 bases and J gave up 2 bases, with 10 bases separating them. This CDR3 reads CASSGGVNTGELFF. In nucleotides, the CDR3 is TGTGCCAGTAGCGGCGGGGTAAACACCGGGGAGCTGTTTTTT.

The chain has TRBV4-1 and TRBJ1-1; D unclear. The V and J ends lost 6 bases and 1 base respectively, with 9 bases between them. The CDR3 consists of 13 residues. Germline V CDR1 and CDR2: MGHRA, YSYEKL. CDR3 sequence: CASRGEGNTEAFF. CDR3 in DNA: TGCGCCAGCAGGGGTGAGGGGAACACTGAAGCTTTCTTT.

This clone was found once. The chain carries TRBV5-1 and TRBJ1-4; no clear D gene. Between the trimmed V and J ends, which lost 4 bases and 0 bases, there was a span of 13 bases. The CDR3 has 16 residues. Germline CDR1 is SGHRS and CDR2 is YFSETQ. For the CDR3, the DNA is TGCGCCAGCAGCCCCACAGATCCTGCAACTAATGAAAAACTGTTTTTT. Translated: CASSPTDPATNEKLFF.

The table lists this clone with a count of one. This chain joins TRBV6-5 and TRBJ2-6; 7 bases are shared with TRBD2. CDR1 MNHEY and CDR2 SVGAGI come from the germline V gene. The trim removed 11 bases at V and 0 bases at J, leaving 7 bases unmatched. This CDR3 is 15 amino acids long. For the CDR3, the DNA is TGTGCCGGGAGGGCAGGGAGCTCTGGGGCCAACGTCCTGACTTTC. It is translated as CAGRAGSSGANVLTF.

The CDR3 coding sequence is TGTGCCAGTAGTATAACCCGGGACACTGAAGCTTTCTTT. Its translation is CASSITRDTEAFF. The genes are TRBV19 and TRBJ1-1; D is unclear. Looked up from germline, CDR1 is LNHDA and CDR2 is SQIVND (reference sequence). The CDR3 runs 13 residues. Trimming removed 2 bases from V and 3 bases from J, with 7 bases in between.

V is TRBV7-2 and J is TRBJ1-1, with D unresolved. V lost 5 bases to trimming and J lost 7 bases, with 14 bases between them. This CDR3 spans 13 amino acids. Germline V gene data show CDR1 as SGHTA and CDR2 as FQGNSA. The CDR3 sequence is CASSPGGLHEAFF. DNA of the CDR3: TGTGCCAGCAGCCCAGGAGGCTTACATGAAGCTTTCTTT.

The J gene is TRBJ1-1, the V gene TRBV30, with a weak D call TRBD1 (6 bases). Germline assignment: CDR1 GTSNPN and CDR2 SVGIG (reference sequence). V was cut by 4 bases and J by 4 bases, with 16 bases left in between. CDR3 length equals 14 residues. CDR3 DNA: TGTGCCTGGATGGTGACGAGGGGGGGCACTGAAGCTTTCTTT. It translates to CAWMVTRGGTEAFF.

This chain's CDR3 is CASSRSRTDNTEAFF. The CDR3 region has the DNA TGCGCCAGCAGCCGCAGCCGCACAGACAACACTGAAGCTTTCTTT. V gene TRBV5-1 combines with J gene TRBJ1-1; D is unclear. V shed 4 bases and J shed 2 bases, with 15 bases lying between them. The CDR3 runs 15 residues. Germline V gives CDR1 SGHRS, CDR2 YFSETQ.

The CDR3 protein is CASSLGGGTGKEQPQHF. The CDR3 DNA follows: TGTGCCAGCAGCTTAGGTGGGGGGACAGGGAAAGAACAGCCCCAGCATTTT. The chain combines TRBV7-9 with TRBJ1-5; 9 nucleotides agree with TRBD1. This CDR3 has 17 residues. CDR1 and CDR2 (germline): SEHNR, FQNEAQ (reference sequence). Losses at the gene ends were 1 base for V and 7 bases for J; bases not matched to a gene: 11.

The chain combines TRBV6-5 with TRBJ1-5; TRBD1 agrees at 9 bases. Looked up from germline, CDR1 is MNHEY and CDR2 is SVGAGI. The CDR3 is 16 amino acids. V dropped 2 bases and J dropped 9; count of bases not matched to a gene: 11. CDR3 in DNA: TGTGCCAGCAGTTACGAGCGGCCGACAGGGGGTTGGCCCCAGCATTTT. Its translation: CASSYERPTGGWPQHF.

CDR3 DNA sequence: TGTGCCAGCAGCATAACAGGGGATGAAAAACTGTTTTTT. Residues: CASSITGDEKLFF. V and J are TRBV21-1 and TRBJ1-4; the table names TRBD1, a call not compared with the DNA. TRBV21-1 counts as a pseudogene. This CDR3 contains 13 residues.

The rearrangement uses TRBV5-6 and TRBJ1-2; tentatively, D is TRBD1 (6 bases). The germline V gene has CDR1 SGHDT and CDR2 YYEEEE. V was trimmed by 3 bases and J by 2 bases, leaving 8 bases between them. The CDR3 is 13 residues long. In DNA form, the CDR3 reads TGTGCCAGCAGCTACACAGGGAACTATGGCTACACCTTC. This encodes CASSYTGNYGYTF.

This chain uses TRBV28 with TRBJ2-1; 11 bases are shared with TRBD1. Germline V gene sequence: CDR1 MDHEN, CDR2 SYDVKM. The J segment lost 15 bases and the V segment lost 7 bases, leaving 17 bases of the junction unmatched. CDR3 size: 15 residues. The CDR3 spells CASIPRTGGTWGRFF. The CDR3 DNA is TGTGCCAGCATCCCTAGGACAGGGGGCACCTGGGGTCGGTTCTTC.

V is TRBV3-1 (or the pseudogene TRBV3-2) and J is TRBJ1-2; D ambiguous. The CDR3 runs 16 residues. V lost 2 bases and J lost 0, with 13 bases in between. CDR1 LGHDT and CDR2 YNNKEL come from the germline V gene (reference sequence). The CDR3 sequence is CASSQRRGLTNYGYTF. The DNA of the CDR3 is TGTGCCAGCAGCCAACGCCGCGGGCTGACTAACTATGGCTACACCTTC.

V gene TRBV6-5 combines with J gene TRBJ1-2; a possible D gene is TRBD1 (6 bases). Germline V lookup: CDR1 MNHEY, CDR2 SVGAGI. With 9 bases removed from V and 1 base from J, the gap between germline ends came to 9 bases. The length of the CDR3 is 12 residues. The CDR3 loop is CARKDSNYGYTF. DNA of the CDR3: TGTGCCAGAAAGGACAGTAACTATGGCTACACCTTC.

This clone was detected once. The conserved final phenylalanine or tryptophan is absent from the CDR3, which likely points to a read error. The DNA is omitted, as the CDR3 cannot be located on it reliably, and the CDR3 follows TCRdb's listing. The V call is TRBV28, the J call TRBJ1-1. The germline V gene encodes CDR1 MDHEN and CDR2 SYDVKM. The CDR3 length is 13 residues, termini included. The CDR3 here is CASSLAGIDHNVL.

The rearrangement links TRBV11-2 to TRBJ1-6; 8 bases are shared with TRBD1. Germline V gives CDR1 SGHAT, CDR2 FQNNGV. This CDR3 spans 15 amino acids. V trimming: 1 base; J trimming: 11 bases; junction bases outside the gene matches: 7. CDR3 nucleotide sequence: TGTGCCAGCAGCTTAGGCGGACAGGGTAGACCACCCCTCCACTTT. It codes for CASSLGGQGRPPLHF.

This chain connects TRBV30 to TRBJ1-2, with TRBD1 as a possible D gene (5 bases). Germline loops: CDR1 GTSNPN, CDR2 SVGIG (reference sequence). Trimming pared 7 bases from V and 3 bases from J, leaving 9 bases between. The CDR3 has 11 amino acids. This CDR3 reads CASTVYYGYTF. CDR3 sequence (DNA): TGTGCCTCGACAGTATACTATGGCTACACCTTC.